The present TCR beta chain was sequenced within a study of control samples from healthy donors and cancer patients. This CDR3 is 13 amino acids long. Trimming removed 3 bases at V and 8 bases at J, with 13 bases between. Sequencing used immunoSEQ multiplex PCR; TCRdb keeps in-frame clones, though not all of them. In the table there are 110,000 or so clones, approximately 82% of which are singletons. This TCR derives from a man aged 18 to 30 in good health. The chain links TRBV12-3 or TRBV12-4 to TRBJ1-1, with a possible D match to TRBD1 (6 bases). The sample taken for sequencing was blood. The CDR3 DNA reads TGTGCCAGCAGTTTTCTTTCCAGGGGAGAAGCTTTCTTT. This sequence encodes CASSFLSRGEAFF.